This entry lists 31 T cell receptor beta chains sequenced from one sample in a study of shared clonotypes between healthy human individuals. The method was immunoSEQ multiplex PCR; TCRdb's version includes in-frame clones alone and lacks a portion of them. The sample has about 1 million clones, roughly 70% seen once. The sample was memory CD4+ T cells sorted from blood. Regarding subset: CD45RA-negative fraction. These receptors were taken from a young man in good health.

V is TRBV4-2 and J is TRBJ2-1; 8 bases agree with TRBD2. V was pared by 2 bases and J by 4 bases, with 13 bases of the junction left unmatched. This CDR3 comprises 18 residues. CDR1 LGHNA and CDR2 YNFKEQ come from the germline V gene. Here the CDR3 DNA reads TGTGCCAGCAGCCAAATCGGGGGGGGAGGATACGCATACAATGAGCAGTTCTTC. Residues: CASSQIGGGGYAYNEQFF.

This clone was seen only a few times. The chain is built from TRBV7-8 and TRBJ2-5, with 7 bases lining up with TRBD2. CDR1 SGHVS and CDR2 FQNEAQ come from the germline V gene. This CDR3 spans 14 amino acids. J gave up 5 bases and V 2 bases, and 5 bases lay outside the gene matches. CDR3 sequence (DNA): TGTGCCAGCAGCTTACTGGGACTATTGGAGACCCAGTACTTC. Encoded protein: CASSLLGLLETQYF.

This chain links TRBV4-3 with TRBJ2-3, with a possible D match to TRBD2 (6 bases). V lost 0 bases to trimming and J lost 1 base, with 14 bases between them. The CDR3 spans 17 residues. Germline CDR1 reads LGHNA; CDR2 reads YSLEER. The CDR3 protein is CASSQDNAGLGTDTQYF. As DNA, the CDR3 is TGCGCCAGCAGCCAAGATAACGCGGGACTGGGCACAGATACGCAGTATTTT.

CDR3 residues: CASSYENRGNRELFF. The CDR3, as DNA: TGTGCCAGCAGTTACGAGAACAGGGGGAACAGGGAGCTGTTTTTT. The chain employs TRBV6-5 and TRBJ2-2; 8 bases align to TRBD1. Unmatched junction bases numbered 8, after V lost 2 bases and J lost 9 bases. This CDR3 is built from 15 residues. The germline gives CDR1 MNHEY, CDR2 SVGAGI.

The chain joins TRBV7-2 to TRBJ2-5; D remains ambiguous. V lost 5 bases and J lost 4, with 8 bases in between. Germline CDR1 and CDR2: SGHTA and FQGNSA. The CDR3 is 12 residues long. This CDR3 reads CASSQNVETQYF. CDR3 DNA sequence: TGTGCCAGCAGCCAGAACGTAGAGACCCAGTACTTC.

This chain uses TRBV5-4 with TRBJ2-2; 11 bases are a match to TRBD1. Unmatched junction bases numbered 8, after V lost 4 bases and J lost 6 bases. The CDR3 is 16 residues long. Germline CDR1 SGHNT, CDR2 YYREEE (reference sequence). The CDR3: CASSVYGTGGSGELFF. In DNA form, the CDR3 reads TGTGCCAGCAGCGTATATGGGACAGGGGGATCCGGGGAGCTGTTTTTT.

The rearrangement joins TRBV27 to TRBJ2-7, with 12 bases matching TRBD2. The germline V gene has CDR1 MNHEY and CDR2 SMNVEV (reference sequence). The CDR3 sequence is 18 residues long. The V gene end was trimmed by 5 bases and the J gene end by 0 bases; junction bases not matched to a gene: 11. CDR3 DNA sequence: TGTGCCAGCAGTCGAACTAGCGGGGGGATGACGGGCTCCTACGAGCAGTACTTC. This encodes CASSRTSGGMTGSYEQYF.

The chain is built from TRBV5-8 and TRBJ2-3, with a possible D match to TRBD1 (5 bases). Between the trimmed V and J ends, which lost 6 bases and 3 bases, there was a span of 8 bases. The germline CDR1 and CDR2 sequences are SGHTS and YDEGEE. This CDR3 spans 12 amino acids. The CDR3 sequence: CASKRQTDTQYF. The CDR3 coding sequence is TGTGCCAGCAAACGACAGACAGATACGCAGTATTTT. Based on the CDR3 plus reference TRBV5-8 and TRBJ2-3, the full variable domain is EAGVTQSPTHLIKTRGQQATLRCSPISGHTSVYWYQQALGLGLQFLLWYDEGEERNRGNFPPRFSGRQFPNYSSELNVNALELEDSALYLCASKRQTDTQYFGPGTRLTVL.

J is TRBJ1-1 and V is TRBV11-2; 8 bases fit TRBD1. The junction had 3 bases not matched to a gene; V was cut back by 5 bases and J by 4 bases. Germline lookup yields CDR1 SGHAT and CDR2 FQNNGV. This CDR3 region has 13 residues. CDR3 nucleotides: TGTGCCAGCAGCCCAGGGGGCTTCACTGAAGCTTTCTTT. This sequence encodes CASSPGGFTEAFF.

The rearrangement joins TRBV5-4 to TRBJ1-1; 10 nucleotides align to TRBD1. Germline V gene sequence: CDR1 SGHNT, CDR2 YYREEE (reference sequence). This CDR3 spans 15 amino acids. V lost 4 bases and J lost 4; bases outside the gene matches: 7. DNA of the CDR3: TGTGCCAGCAGCCAGGGACAGGGGACGGGCACTGAAGCTTTCTTT. Its translation: CASSQGQGTGTEAFF. The full variable domain, its missing parts supplied by reference TRBV5-4 and TRBJ1-1, is ETGVTQSPTHLIKTRGQQVTLRCSSQSGHNTVSWYQQALGQGPQFIFQYYREEENGRGNFPPRFSGLQFPNYSSELNVNALELDDSALYLCASSQGQGTGTEAFFGQGTRLTVV.

This clone has a handful of counts. The CDR3 spells CASSLGSYTIYF. CDR3 bases: TGTGCCAGCAGTTTAGGGTCATACACCATATATTTT. The chain uses TRBV28 and TRBJ1-3, with D uncertain. The V gene lost 2 bases and the J gene lost 8 bases, with 7 bases spanning the gap. CDR1 is MDHEN and CDR2 is SYDVKM in the germline V gene. The CDR3 is 12 residues long.

The chain is built from TRBV30 and TRBJ1-3; no firm D call. From germline, CDR1 is GTSNPN and CDR2 SVGIG (reference sequence). The CDR3 runs to 14 residues. V was cut by 3 bases and J by 0 bases, with 9 bases left in between. CDR3 amino acids: CAWRHGSSGNTIYF. The CDR3 DNA reads TGTGCCTGGAGACACGGGAGCTCTGGAAACACCATATATTTT.

This clone occurred a few times. This rearrangement joins TRBV6-1 to TRBJ2-7, with 8 bases lining up with TRBD2. The CDR3 is 13 residues long. CDR1 is MNHNS and CDR2 is SASEGT in the germline V gene. V lost 7 bases to trimming and J lost 3 bases; unmatched junction nucleotides: 5. CDR3: CASTIAGSYEQYF. The CDR3 region has the DNA TGTGCCAGCACCATAGCGGGGAGCTACGAGCAGTACTTC.

J is TRBJ1-2 and V is TRBV19, with a possible D match to TRBD1 (6 bases). Germline lookup yields CDR1 LNHDA and CDR2 SQIVND (reference sequence). The V end was cut by 2 bases, the J end by 5 bases, with 12 bases between. This CDR3 is built from 14 residues. CDR3 in amino acids: CASSIQGRGYGYTF. The DNA of the CDR3 is TGTGCCAGTAGTATACAAGGCAGGGGATATGGCTACACCTTC.

J is TRBJ2-6 and V is TRBV28, with TRBD1 as a possible D gene (6 bases). The germline V and J ends were trimmed by 5 bases and 4 bases, with 12 bases remaining between them. Germline-derived CDR1 and CDR2 are MDHEN and SYDVKM. CDR3 length: 15 amino acids. Here the CDR3 reads CASSPGTTGANVLTF. Written as DNA, the CDR3 is TGTGCCAGCAGTCCCGGGACAACCGGGGCCAACGTCCTGACTTTC.

This sequence joins TRBV7-2 and TRBJ2-7; D remains unclear. Trimming stripped 2 bases from V and 6 bases from J, with 8 bases between. The length of the CDR3 is 12 residues. Germline-derived CDR1 and CDR2 are SGHTA and FQGNSA. CDR3 in amino acids: CASSLSQREQYF. The CDR3 bases are TGTGCCAGCAGCTTATCGCAGCGCGAGCAGTACTTC.

This chain uses TRBV7-9 with TRBJ2-2; D call uncertain. The V gene lost 5 bases and the J gene lost 0 bases, with 10 bases spanning the gap. This CDR3 has 15 amino acids. CDR1 is SEHNR and CDR2 is FQNEAQ in the germline V gene (reference sequence). CDR3 protein: CASSRPNANTGELFF. In nucleotides, the CDR3 is TGTGCCAGCAGCCGACCCAACGCGAACACCGGGGAGCTGTTTTTT.

The table lists this clone with a count of one. The CDR3 region is CASSQDRRTAISTNEKLFF. For the CDR3, the DNA is TGCGCCAGCAGCCAAGACCGACGGACAGCTATCTCAACTAATGAAAAACTGTTTTTT. The V call is TRBV4-3, the J call TRBJ1-4; possibly TRBD1 for D (6 bases). Germline V CDR1 and CDR2: LGHNA, YSLEER. V gave up 0 bases and J gave up 0 bases, with 17 bases separating them. The CDR3 loop spans 19 amino acids.

J is TRBJ1-2 and V is TRBV6-5, with D tentatively TRBD1 (6 bases). Germline-derived CDR1 and CDR2 are MNHEY and SVGAGI. The CDR3 consists of 14 residues. Trimming stripped 5 bases from V and 3 bases from J, with 13 bases between. CDR3 sequence (DNA): TGTGCCAGCAGTCGAGCGACAGGAGACTATGGCTACACCTTC. Its protein is CASSRATGDYGYTF.

The V gene is TRBV6-5, the J gene TRBJ1-2; D might be TRBD1 (5 bases). Looked up from germline, CDR1 is MNHEY and CDR2 is SVGAGI. The CDR3 runs 16 residues. V lost 0 bases and J lost 1, with 12 bases in between. CDR3 DNA sequence: TGTGCCAGCAGTTACTCGTTGGACACCTTTAACTATGGCTACACCTTC. Translation gives CASSYSLDTFNYGYTF.

The V gene is TRBV19, the J gene TRBJ2-1; D is possibly TRBD2 (5 bases). V lost 5 bases and J 6 bases, leaving 17 bases between the germline ends. In germline, CDR1 is LNHDA, CDR2 SQIVND (reference sequence). The CDR3 consists of 15 residues. The CDR3 here is CASSLLGSSGNEQFF. CDR3 sequence (DNA): TGTGCCAGTAGTCTTCTGGGGTCGAGCGGCAATGAGCAGTTCTTC.

The chain employs TRBV19 and TRBJ1-4; a possible D gene is TRBD1 (5 bases). This CDR3 has 15 residues. Trimming pared 6 bases from V and 6 bases from J, leaving 17 bases between. CDR1 and CDR2 (germline): LNHDA, SQIVND (reference sequence). The CDR3 reads CASSLRGGGHEKLFF. The CDR3 nucleotides read TGTGCCAGTAGCCTTCGGGGGGGAGGACATGAAAAACTGTTTTTT.

The rearrangement uses TRBV6-1 and TRBJ1-5; D ambiguous. Germline V CDR1 and CDR2: MNHNS, SASEGT. CDR3 size: 13 residues. Deletions cut 10 bases from V and 5 bases from J, with 15 bases between. CDR3 sequence reads: CATGDPTDQPQHF. In nucleotides, the CDR3 is TGTGCCACCGGTGACCCGACGGATCAGCCCCAGCATTTT.

In DNA, the CDR3 is TGTGCCAGCGACCCGTCGGCGAACACCGGGGAGCTGTTTTTT. It specifies CASDPSANTGELFF. The chain links TRBV6-1 to TRBJ2-2; no definite D call. Trimming shortened V by 8 bases and J by 0 bases, and 10 bases separated the two germline ends. Germline V gene data show CDR1 as MNHNS and CDR2 as SASEGT. This CDR3 is built from 14 residues.

The genes are TRBV25-1 and TRBJ2-2; D ambiguous. This CDR3 has 15 residues. Deletions cut 3 bases from V and 5 bases from J, with 13 bases between. The germline V gene has CDR1 MGHDK and CDR2 SYGVNS. This chain's CDR3 is CASSDPHQPTGELFF. The CDR3 DNA reads as TGTGCCAGCAGTGACCCGCATCAGCCTACCGGGGAGCTGTTTTTT.

The rearrangement links TRBV10-3 to TRBJ2-7; D is undetermined. Germline CDR1 reads ENHRY; CDR2 reads SYGVKD. V gave up 4 bases and J gave up 0 bases, with 13 bases separating them. The CDR3 loop spans 15 amino acids. CDR3 coding DNA: TGTGCCATCAGTGTCGGGTCCCAGAGCTCCTACGAGCAGTACTTC. Translated: CAISVGSQSSYEQYF.

The rearrangement links TRBV5-1 to TRBJ1-6, with TRBD1 identical over 8 bases. The CDR3 sequence is 17 residues long. Germline CDR1 reads SGHRS; CDR2 reads YFSETQ. The V gene end was trimmed by 0 bases and the J gene end by 3 bases; junction bases not matched to a gene: 5. This CDR3 is CASSLGLQGGYNSPLHF. In nucleotides, the CDR3 is TGCGCCAGCAGCTTGGGCCTACAGGGGGGCTATAATTCACCCCTCCACTTT.

This sequence joins TRBV5-4 and TRBJ1-1; 8 bases map to TRBD1. Germline CDR1 is SGHNT and CDR2 is YYREEE (reference sequence). J lost 8 bases, V lost 5 bases, and 17 bases had no gene match. This CDR3 is built from 16 residues. The CDR3 nucleotides are TGTGCCAGCAGTTCATCAGGGGGCCCCGGTTGGTCGGAAGCTTTCTTT. As protein: CASSSSGGPGWSEAFF.

The chain combines TRBV6-5 with TRBJ1-6; D possibly corresponds to TRBD1 (5 bases). Germline CDR1 MNHEY, CDR2 SVGAGI. V was cut by 5 bases and J by 1 base, with 6 bases left in between. CDR3 length: 14 amino acids. The CDR3 loop is CASSKGSYNSPLHF. The CDR3 nucleotides read TGTGCCAGCAGTAAGGGGTCCTATAATTCACCCCTCCACTTT.

The chain recombines TRBV7-8 with TRBJ1-1; the D is unclear. The germline V and J ends were trimmed by 5 bases and 6 bases, with 10 bases remaining between them. This CDR3 has 12 residues. CDR1 is SGHVS, CDR2 FQNEAQ, per germline. CDR3 protein: CASSPQTAEAFF. The CDR3 nucleotides are TGTGCCAGCAGCCCCCAAACAGCTGAAGCTTTCTTT.

A note on this clone: With a far larger clone one base away, a read error is the likely cause. J is TRBJ1-2 and V is TRBV27; D remains ambiguous. Per the germline V gene, CDR1 is MNHEY and CDR2 is SMNVEV (reference sequence). CDR3 length: 12 residues. The V and J ends lost 6 bases and 3 bases respectively, with 8 bases between them. DNA of the CDR3: TGTGCCAGCAGCCACGAGGACTATGGCTACACCTTC. It is translated as CASSHEDYGYTF.